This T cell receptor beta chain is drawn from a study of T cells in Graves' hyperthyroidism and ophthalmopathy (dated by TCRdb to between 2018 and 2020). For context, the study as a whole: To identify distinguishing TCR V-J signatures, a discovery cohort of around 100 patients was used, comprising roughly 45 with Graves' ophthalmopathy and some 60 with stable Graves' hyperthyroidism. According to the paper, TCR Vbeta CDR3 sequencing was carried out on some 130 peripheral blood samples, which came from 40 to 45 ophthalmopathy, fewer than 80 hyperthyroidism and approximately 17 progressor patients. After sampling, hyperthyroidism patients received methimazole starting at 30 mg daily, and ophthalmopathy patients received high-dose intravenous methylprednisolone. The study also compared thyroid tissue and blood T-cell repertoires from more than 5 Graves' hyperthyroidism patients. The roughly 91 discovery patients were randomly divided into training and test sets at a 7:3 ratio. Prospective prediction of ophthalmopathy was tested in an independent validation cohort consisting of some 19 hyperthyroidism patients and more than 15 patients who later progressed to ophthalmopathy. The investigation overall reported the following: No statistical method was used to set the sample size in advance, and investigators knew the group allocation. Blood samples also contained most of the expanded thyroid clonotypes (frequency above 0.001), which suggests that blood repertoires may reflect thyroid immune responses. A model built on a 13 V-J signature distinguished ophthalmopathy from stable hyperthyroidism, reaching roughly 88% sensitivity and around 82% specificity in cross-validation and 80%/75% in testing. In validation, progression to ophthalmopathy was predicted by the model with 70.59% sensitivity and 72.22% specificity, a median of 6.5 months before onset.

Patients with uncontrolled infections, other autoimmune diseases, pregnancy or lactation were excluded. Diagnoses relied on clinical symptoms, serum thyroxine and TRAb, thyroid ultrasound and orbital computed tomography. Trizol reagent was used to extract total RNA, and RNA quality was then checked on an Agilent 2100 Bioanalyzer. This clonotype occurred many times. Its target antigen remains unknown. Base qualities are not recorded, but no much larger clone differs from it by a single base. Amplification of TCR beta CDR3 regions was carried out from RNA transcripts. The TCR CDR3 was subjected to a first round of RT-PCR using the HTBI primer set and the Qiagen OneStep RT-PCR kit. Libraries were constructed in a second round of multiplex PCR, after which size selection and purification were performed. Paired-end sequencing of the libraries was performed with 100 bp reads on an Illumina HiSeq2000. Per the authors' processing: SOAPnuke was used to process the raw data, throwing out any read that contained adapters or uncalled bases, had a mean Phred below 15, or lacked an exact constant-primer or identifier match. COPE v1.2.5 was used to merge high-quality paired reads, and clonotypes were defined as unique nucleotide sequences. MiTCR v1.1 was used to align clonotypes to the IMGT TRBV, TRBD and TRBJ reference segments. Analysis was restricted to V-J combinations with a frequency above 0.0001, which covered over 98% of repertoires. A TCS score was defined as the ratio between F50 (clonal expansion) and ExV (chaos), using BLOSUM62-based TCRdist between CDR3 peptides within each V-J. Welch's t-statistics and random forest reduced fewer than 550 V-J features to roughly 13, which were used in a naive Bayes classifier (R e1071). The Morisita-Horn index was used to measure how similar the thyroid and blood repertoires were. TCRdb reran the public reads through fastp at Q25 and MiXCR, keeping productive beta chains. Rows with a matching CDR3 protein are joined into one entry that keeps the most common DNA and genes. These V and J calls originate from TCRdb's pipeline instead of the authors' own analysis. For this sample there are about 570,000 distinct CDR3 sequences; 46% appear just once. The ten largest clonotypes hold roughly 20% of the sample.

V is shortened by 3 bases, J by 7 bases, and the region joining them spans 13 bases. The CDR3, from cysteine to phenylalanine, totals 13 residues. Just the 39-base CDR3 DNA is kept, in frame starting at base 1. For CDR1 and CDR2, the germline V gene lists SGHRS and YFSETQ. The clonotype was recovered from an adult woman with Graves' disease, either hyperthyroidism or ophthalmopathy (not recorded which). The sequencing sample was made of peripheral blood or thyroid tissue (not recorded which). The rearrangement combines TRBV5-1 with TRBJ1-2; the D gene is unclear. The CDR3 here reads CASSSSGPGGYTF. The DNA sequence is TGCGCCAGCAGCTCATCCGGGCCCGGTGGCTACACCTTC.